The 21 T cell receptor beta chains listed next were all sequenced from one sample in a study of cytomegalovirus exposure and HLA in healthy donors. Use of 60 Vbeta and 13 Jbeta primers characterized the PCR. Sequencing used immunoSEQ multiplex PCR; TCRdb keeps in-frame clones, though not all of them. The repertoire table contains about 200,000 clones. Sequenced: PBMCs. The receptors stem from a girl aged 2 to 10 in good health and CMV-seropositive.

J is TRBJ1-3 and V is TRBV25-1; possible D gene TRBD1, 6 bases. The CDR3 loop spans 15 amino acids. With 0 bases removed from V and 4 bases from J, the gap between germline ends came to 10 bases. CDR1 and CDR2 from the germline V gene are MGHDK and SYGVNS. CDR3 sequence: CASSEYTGPGNTIYF. CDR3 sequence (DNA): TGTGCCAGCAGTGAATATACAGGGCCGGGAAACACCATATATTTT.

The chain couples TRBV7-2 to TRBJ2-7, with D hard to call. V lost 1 base and J 5 bases, leaving 9 bases between the germline ends. CDR1 is SGHTA, CDR2 FQGNSA, per germline. This CDR3 is built from 13 residues. The CDR3 is CASSLERHDEQYF. CDR3 sequence (DNA): TGTGCCAGCAGCTTAGAGAGACATGACGAGCAGTACTTC.

The chain combines TRBV7-9 with TRBJ1-4; 9 bases agree with TRBD1. Germline CDR1 SEHNR, CDR2 FQNEAQ (reference sequence). Germline trimming cut 1 base from V and 6 bases from J; bases unmatched to any gene: 9. The CDR3 runs 17 residues. CDR3 in DNA: TGTGCCAGCAGCTTAGGGGGGGACAGGGTCGAGTATGAAAAACTGTTTTTT. This encodes CASSLGGDRVEYEKLFF.

The gene calls are TRBV29-1 and TRBJ2-7, with 13 positions matching TRBD2. This CDR3 region has 18 residues. Per germline, CDR1 SQVTM and CDR2 ANQGSEA. After removal of 1 base from V and 5 bases from J, the junction contained 14 bases not matched to a gene. CDR3 region: CSVEGGLPGTSGTDEQYF. CDR3 coding DNA: TGCAGCGTTGAAGGGGGCCTACCCGGGACTAGCGGGACAGACGAGCAGTACTTC.

The chain employs TRBV19 and TRBJ1-3, with D tentatively TRBD1 (6 bases). The CDR3 length is 15 residues. With 5 bases removed from V and 0 bases from J, the gap between germline ends came to 11 bases. Germline V gene lookup returns CDR1 LNHDA and CDR2 SQIVND (reference sequence). The DNA for the CDR3 is TGTGCCAGTAGTTCTACAGGGTTCTCTGGAAACACCATATATTTT. It codes for CASSSTGFSGNTIYF.

V is TRBV28 and J is TRBJ1-1; 7 nucleotides align to TRBD1. Unmatched junction bases numbered 5, after V lost 3 bases and J lost 4 bases. Germline CDR1 reads MDHEN; CDR2 reads SYDVKM. The length of the CDR3 is 14 residues. Written as DNA, the CDR3 is TGTGCCAGCAGTTTGATAACAGGGGCCACTGAAGCTTTCTTT. As protein: CASSLITGATEAFF.

The chain recombines TRBV5-6 with TRBJ2-6, with D tentatively TRBD1 (5 bases). V lost 3 bases, J lost 2 bases, and 18 bases lay in between. Germline values: CDR1 SGHDT, CDR2 YYEEEE. CDR3 length: 18 amino acids. In DNA form, the CDR3 reads TGTGCCAGCAGCTCCCCGGGCAGGGAAAGGACTGGGGCCAACGTCCTGACTTTC. The encoded protein is CASSSPGRERTGANVLTF.

V and J are TRBV5-5 and TRBJ1-5; 11 positions agree with TRBD1. CDR3 length equals 15 residues. The germline V gene encodes CDR1 SGHKS and CDR2 YYEKEE (reference sequence). Losses at the gene ends were 5 bases for V and 4 bases for J; bases not matched to a gene: 5. CDR3 DNA sequence: TGTGCCAGCAGGACCGGGACAGGGGGTAATCAGCCCCAGCATTTT. This codes for CASRTGTGGNQPQHF.

This chain connects TRBV18 to TRBJ2-1, with D perhaps matching TRBD2 (6 bases). The V gene lost 0 bases and the J gene lost 8 bases, with 8 bases spanning the gap. Germline CDR1 is KGHSH and CDR2 is LQKENI. The CDR3 is 13 amino acids. The DNA of the CDR3 is TGTGCCAGCTCACCACCGGAGGGGTATGAGCAGTTCTTC. Encoded protein: CASSPPEGYEQFF.

The chain is built from TRBV29-1 and TRBJ2-6; 7 nucleotides match TRBD1. The CDR3 spans 15 residues. Germline CDR1 and CDR2: SQVTM and ANQGSEA. With V trimmed by 1 base and J by 4 bases, 4 bases remained unmatched. In DNA form, the CDR3 reads TGCAGCGTTGAAGTACAGGGGCACGGGGCCAACGTCCTGACTTTC. Residues: CSVEVQGHGANVLTF.

The V call is TRBV9, the J call TRBJ1-2; 7 bases agree with TRBD1. J gave up 1 base and V 3 bases, and 6 bases lay outside the gene matches. This CDR3 has 15 residues. Germline CDR1 is SGDLS and CDR2 is YYNGEE. Here the CDR3 DNA reads TGTGCCAGCAGCGCGCGACAGGGCATTAACTATGGCTACACCTTC. It translates to CASSARQGINYGYTF.

The chain is built from TRBV5-1 and TRBJ1-3; D remains unclear. The V and J ends lost 2 bases and 8 bases respectively, with 11 bases between them. Per the germline V gene, CDR1 is SGHRS and CDR2 is YFSETQ. The CDR3 is 13 amino acids. The CDR3 here is CASSFPGIDTIYF. As DNA, the CDR3 is TGCGCCAGCAGCTTTCCGGGGATAGACACCATATATTTT.

V is TRBV10-2 and J is TRBJ1-5; no clear D. The CDR3 contains 14 residues. V was trimmed by 2 bases and J by 5 bases, leaving 10 bases between them. From germline, CDR1 is WSHSY and CDR2 SAAADI. The CDR3 DNA sequence: TGCGCCAGCAGTGAGCCGGGGAAGTATCAGCCCCAGCATTTT. This translates into CASSEPGKYQPQHF.

The genes are TRBV9 and TRBJ1-1, with D possibly being TRBD1 (5 bases). V gave up 4 bases and J gave up 1 base, with 11 bases separating them. CDR3 length equals 14 residues. CDR1 and CDR2 from the germline V gene are SGDLS and YYNGEE. The CDR3 spells CASSPQGGNTEAFF. As DNA, the CDR3 is TGTGCCAGCAGCCCGCAGGGAGGGAACACTGAAGCTTTCTTT.

This chain connects TRBV5-1 to TRBJ1-1; D is ambiguous. The CDR3 spans 12 residues. Germline V gene lookup returns CDR1 SGHRS and CDR2 YFSETQ. V lost 4 bases and J 6 bases, leaving 10 bases between the germline ends. DNA of the CDR3: TGCGCCAGCAGCCCTAACGGTCCTGAAGCTTTCTTT. It codes for CASSPNGPEAFF.

The chain is built from TRBV10-3 and TRBJ2-5, with D perhaps matching TRBD2 (6 bases). The germline V and J ends were trimmed by 6 bases and 2 bases, with 16 bases remaining between them. Germline V gene data show CDR1 as ENHRY and CDR2 as SYGVKD. The CDR3 runs to 15 residues. The CDR3 sequence: CAIREGTQLQETQYF. The CDR3 region has the DNA TGTGCCATCAGAGAAGGGACTCAACTACAAGAGACCCAGTACTTC.

The chain uses TRBV11-1 and TRBJ2-7; no firm D call. This CDR3 has 13 amino acids. In germline, CDR1 is SGHAT, CDR2 FQDESV (reference sequence). V dropped 3 bases and J dropped 0 bases, with 6 bases sitting between them. In DNA form, the CDR3 reads TGTGCCAGCAGCTTGTTGAGCTCCTACGAGCAGTACTTC. This translates into CASSLLSSYEQYF.

The chain employs TRBV28 and TRBJ2-1; D gene uncertain. Germline CDR1 reads MDHEN; CDR2 reads SYDVKM. V lost 8 bases and J 4 bases, leaving 18 bases between the germline ends. The CDR3 is made up of 15 amino acids. The CDR3 here is CASSPPGFLYNEQFF. The CDR3 coding sequence is TGTGCCAGCTCTCCCCCCGGGTTCCTGTACAATGAGCAGTTCTTC.

The rearrangement links TRBV7-9 to TRBJ2-1, with TRBD2 matching over 7 bases. The CDR3 sequence is 12 residues long. V lost 11 bases and J lost 7; bases outside the gene matches: 8. In germline, CDR1 is SEHNR, CDR2 FQNEAQ (reference sequence). CDR3 bases: TGTGCCGGACTAGGGGCCCAGAATGAGCAGTTCTTC. Its protein product is CAGLGAQNEQFF.

The chain employs TRBV5-1 and TRBJ2-7; 14 nucleotides line up with TRBD2. Trimming cost V 3 bases and J 6 bases; bases outside gene matches: 5. Germline V gene lookup returns CDR1 SGHRS and CDR2 YFSETQ. The CDR3 loop spans 15 amino acids. The CDR3 region is CASSSGLAGEVEQYF. The CDR3, as DNA: TGCGCCAGCAGCTCGGGACTAGCGGGAGAGGTCGAGCAGTACTTC.

The chain employs TRBV4-1 and TRBJ2-7, with a tentative D call TRBD1 (6 bases). V was cut by 5 bases and J by 2 bases, with 16 bases left in between. The V gene's germline CDR1 is MGHRA and CDR2 YSYEKL. The CDR3 runs to 15 residues. The CDR3 DNA reads as TGCGCCAGCAGCTATAACAGGGATCTAACCTACGAGCAGTACTTC. It encodes CASSYNRDLTYEQYF.